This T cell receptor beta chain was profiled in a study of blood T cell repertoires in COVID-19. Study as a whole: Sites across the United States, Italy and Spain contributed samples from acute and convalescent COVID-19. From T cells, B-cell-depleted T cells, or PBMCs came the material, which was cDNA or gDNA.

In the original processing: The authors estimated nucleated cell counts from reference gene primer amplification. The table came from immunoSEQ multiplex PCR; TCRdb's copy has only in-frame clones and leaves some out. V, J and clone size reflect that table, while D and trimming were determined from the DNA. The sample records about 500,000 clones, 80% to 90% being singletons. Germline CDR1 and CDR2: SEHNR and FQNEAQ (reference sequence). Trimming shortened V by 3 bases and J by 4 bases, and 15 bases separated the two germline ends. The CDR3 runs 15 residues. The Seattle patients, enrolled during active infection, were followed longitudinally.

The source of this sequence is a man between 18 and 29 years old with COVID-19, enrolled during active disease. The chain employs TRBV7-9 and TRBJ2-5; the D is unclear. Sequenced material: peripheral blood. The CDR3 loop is CASSFLSQLGETQYF. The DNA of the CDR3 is TGTGCCAGCAGCTTTCTGTCACAGCTCGGAGAGACCCAGTACTTC.